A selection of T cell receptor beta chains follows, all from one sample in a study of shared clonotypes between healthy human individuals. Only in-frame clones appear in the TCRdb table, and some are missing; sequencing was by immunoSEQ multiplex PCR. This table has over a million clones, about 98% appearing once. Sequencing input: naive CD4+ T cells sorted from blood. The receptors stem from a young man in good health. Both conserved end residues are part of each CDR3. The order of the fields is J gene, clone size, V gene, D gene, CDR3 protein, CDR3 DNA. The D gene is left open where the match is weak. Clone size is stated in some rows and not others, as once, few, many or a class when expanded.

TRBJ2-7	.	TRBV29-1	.	CSVMWGREQYF	TGCAGCGTCATGTGGGGGAGGGAGCAGTACTTC
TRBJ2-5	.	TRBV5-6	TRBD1	CASSPTGPRETQYF	TGTGCCAGCAGCCCGACAGGGCCCAGGGAGACCCAGTACTTC
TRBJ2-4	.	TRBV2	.	CASNNPPGKNIQYF	TGTGCCAGCAATAACCCGCCAGGCAAAAACATTCAGTACTTC
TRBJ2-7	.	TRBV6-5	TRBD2	CASSRPGGAYEQYF	TGTGCCAGCAGCCGACCCGGGGGGGCTTACGAGCAGTACTTC
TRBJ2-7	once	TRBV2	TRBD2	CASRTLASYEQYF	TGTGCCAGCCGGACACTAGCGAGCTACGAGCAGTACTTC
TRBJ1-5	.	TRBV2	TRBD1	CASSWDRGFQPQHF	TGTGCCAGCAGTTGGGACAGGGGCTTTCAGCCCCAGCATTTT
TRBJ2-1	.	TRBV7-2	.	CASSFEIAARGRYNEQFF	TGTGCCAGCAGCTTTGAGATCGCGGCCCGGGGACGATACAATGAGCAGTTCTTC
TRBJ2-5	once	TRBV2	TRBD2	CASISPSGSKQETQYF	TGTGCCAGCATCTCCCCCAGCGGGAGTAAGCAAGAGACCCAGTACTTC
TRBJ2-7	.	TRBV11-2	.	CASSLFLVTSYEQYF	TGTGCCAGCAGCTTATTTTTGGTCACCTCCTACGAGCAGTACTTC
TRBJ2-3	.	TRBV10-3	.	CAIMHSSTDTQYF	TGTGCCATCATGCACTCTAGCACAGATACGCAGTATTTT
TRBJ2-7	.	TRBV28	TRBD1	CASSFYSPTGYYEQYF	TGTGCCAGCAGTTTTTATTCCCCGACAGGGTATTACGAGCAGTACTTC
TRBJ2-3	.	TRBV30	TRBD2	CAWGRGRTSGNTDTQYF	TGTGCCTGGGGTAGGGGGAGGACTAGCGGGAACACAGATACGCAGTATTTT
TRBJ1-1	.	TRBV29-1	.	CSVEEMPGTEAFF	TGCAGCGTTGAAGAGATGCCGGGCACTGAAGCTTTCTTT
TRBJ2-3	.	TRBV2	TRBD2	CASRERAGGTDTQYF	TGTGCCAGCAGGGAGCGGGCGGGGGGCACAGATACGCAGTATTTT
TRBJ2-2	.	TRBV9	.	CASRPTGDTTGELFF	TGTGCCAGCAGACCTACGGGGGACACCACCGGGGAGCTGTTTTTT
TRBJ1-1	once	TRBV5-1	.	CASSFGWEGNTEAFF	TGCGCCAGCAGCTTTGGTTGGGAGGGTAACACTGAAGCTTTCTTT
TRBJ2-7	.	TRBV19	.	CASSMRPRSSYEQYF	TGTGCCAGTAGTATGAGACCCAGGAGCTCCTACGAGCAGTACTTC
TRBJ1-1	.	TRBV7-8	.	CASSIAGRGTEAFF	TGTGCCAGCAGCATCGCCGGGAGGGGAACTGAAGCTTTCTTT
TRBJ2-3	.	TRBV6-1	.	CASSAVGVFSTDTQYF	TGTGCCAGCAGTGCGGTCGGGGTCTTTAGCACAGATACGCAGTATTTT
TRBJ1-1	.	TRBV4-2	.	CASSRVKPSGNTEAFF	TGTGCCAGCAGCCGGGTCAAACCGTCAGGGAACACTGAAGCTTTCTTT
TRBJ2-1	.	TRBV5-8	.	CASSHRVAGRNEQFF	TGTGCCAGCAGCCACCGTGTCGCCGGTCGCAATGAGCAGTTCTTC
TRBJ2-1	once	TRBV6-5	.	CASSYNFNEQFF	TGTGCCAGCAGTTACAATTTCAATGAGCAGTTCTTC
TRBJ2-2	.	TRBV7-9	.	CASSLNLGEELFF	TGTGCCAGCAGCCTTAACCTCGGGGAGGAACTGTTTTTT
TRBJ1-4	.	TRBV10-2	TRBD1	CASSVGTAFNEKLFF	TGCGCCAGCAGTGTAGGGACAGCCTTTAATGAAAAACTGTTTTTT
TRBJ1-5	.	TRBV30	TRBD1	CAWSVRGTGGGNQPQHF	TGTGCCTGGAGTGTACGCGGGACAGGGGGCGGGAATCAGCCCCAGCATTTT
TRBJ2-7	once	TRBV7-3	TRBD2	CAPRGVAGGEQYF	TGTGCCCCCCGGGGGGTAGCGGGAGGCGAGCAGTACTTC